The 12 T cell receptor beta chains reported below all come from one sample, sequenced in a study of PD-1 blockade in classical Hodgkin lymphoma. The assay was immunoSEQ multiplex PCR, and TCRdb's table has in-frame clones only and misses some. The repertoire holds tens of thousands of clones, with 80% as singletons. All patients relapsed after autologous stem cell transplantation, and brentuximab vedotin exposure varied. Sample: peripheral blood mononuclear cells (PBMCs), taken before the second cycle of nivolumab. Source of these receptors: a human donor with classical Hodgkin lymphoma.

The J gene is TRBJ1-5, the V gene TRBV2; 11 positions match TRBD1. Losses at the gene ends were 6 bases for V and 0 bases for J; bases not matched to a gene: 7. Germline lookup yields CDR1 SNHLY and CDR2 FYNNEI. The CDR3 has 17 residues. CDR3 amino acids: CASRGTGGGNSNQPQHF. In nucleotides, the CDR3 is TGTGCCAGCAGGGGGACAGGGGGAGGTAATAGCAATCAGCCCCAGCATTTT.

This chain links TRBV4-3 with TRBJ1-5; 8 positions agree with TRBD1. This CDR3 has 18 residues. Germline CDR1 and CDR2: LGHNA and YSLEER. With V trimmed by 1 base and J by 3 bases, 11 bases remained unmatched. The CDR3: CASSQVYHSDRDNQPQHF. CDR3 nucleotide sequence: TGCGCCAGCAGCCAAGTATATCACTCGGACAGGGACAATCAGCCCCAGCATTTT.

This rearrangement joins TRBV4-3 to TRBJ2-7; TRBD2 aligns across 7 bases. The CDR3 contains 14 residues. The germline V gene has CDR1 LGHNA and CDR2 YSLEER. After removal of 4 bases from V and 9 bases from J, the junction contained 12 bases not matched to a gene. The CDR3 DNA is TGCGCCAGCAGCCTCCATACCACATCGGGAGGGCAGTACTTC. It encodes CASSLHTTSGGQYF.

CDR3 DNA: TGTGCCAGCAGCTTAGGGGACATAGCGGGAGGGTACCAAGAGACCCAGTACTTC. This sequence encodes CASSLGDIAGGYQETQYF. V and J are TRBV7-6 and TRBJ2-5; TRBD2 matches at 11 bases. CDR1 is SGHVS and CDR2 is FNYEAQ in the germline V gene. The length of the CDR3 is 18 residues. V lost 1 base to trimming and J lost 0 bases; unmatched junction nucleotides: 7.

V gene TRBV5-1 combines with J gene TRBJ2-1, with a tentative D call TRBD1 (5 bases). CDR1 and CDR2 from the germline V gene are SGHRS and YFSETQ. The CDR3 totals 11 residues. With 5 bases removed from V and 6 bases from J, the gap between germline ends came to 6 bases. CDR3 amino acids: CASSGANEQFF. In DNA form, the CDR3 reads TGCGCCAGCAGTGGGGCCAATGAGCAGTTCTTC.

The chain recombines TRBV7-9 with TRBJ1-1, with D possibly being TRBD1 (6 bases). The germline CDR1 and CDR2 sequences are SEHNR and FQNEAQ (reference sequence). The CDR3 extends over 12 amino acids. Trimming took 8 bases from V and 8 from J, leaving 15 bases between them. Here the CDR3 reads CASSRGAKEAFF. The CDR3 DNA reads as TGTGCCAGCTCACGGGGGGCCAAGGAAGCTTTCTTT.

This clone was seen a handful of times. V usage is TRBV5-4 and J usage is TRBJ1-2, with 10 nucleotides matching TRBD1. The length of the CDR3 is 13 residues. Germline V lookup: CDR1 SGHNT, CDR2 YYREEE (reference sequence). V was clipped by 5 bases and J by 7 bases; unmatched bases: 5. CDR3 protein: CASSDRGRFGYTF. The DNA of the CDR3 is TGTGCCAGCAGTGACAGGGGGCGGTTTGGCTACACCTTC.

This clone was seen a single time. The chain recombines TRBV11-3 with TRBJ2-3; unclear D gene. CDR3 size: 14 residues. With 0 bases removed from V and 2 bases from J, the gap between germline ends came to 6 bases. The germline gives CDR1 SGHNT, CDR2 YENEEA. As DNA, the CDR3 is TGTGCCAGCAGCTTAGAAGGTACCACAGATACGCAGTATTTT. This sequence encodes CASSLEGTTDTQYF.

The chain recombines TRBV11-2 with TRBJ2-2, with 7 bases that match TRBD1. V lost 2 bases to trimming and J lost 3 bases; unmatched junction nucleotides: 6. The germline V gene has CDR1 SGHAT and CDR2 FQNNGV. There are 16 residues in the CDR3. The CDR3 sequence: CASSLYRGSDTGELFF. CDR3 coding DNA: TGTGCCAGCAGCTTATACAGGGGCTCGGACACCGGGGAGCTGTTTTTT.

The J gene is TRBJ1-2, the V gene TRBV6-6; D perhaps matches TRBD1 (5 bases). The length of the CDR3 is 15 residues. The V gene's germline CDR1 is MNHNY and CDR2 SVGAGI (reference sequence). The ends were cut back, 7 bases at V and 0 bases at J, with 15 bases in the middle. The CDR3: CASTNSGVANYGYTF. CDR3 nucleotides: TGTGCCAGCACTAACTCGGGGGTAGCTAACTATGGCTACACCTTC.

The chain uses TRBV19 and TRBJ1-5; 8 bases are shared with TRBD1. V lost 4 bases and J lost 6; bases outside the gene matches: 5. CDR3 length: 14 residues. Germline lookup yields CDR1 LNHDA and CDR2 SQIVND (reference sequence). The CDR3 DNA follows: TGTGCCAGTAGTAAGGACAGGGAAGGTCAGCCCCAGCATTTT. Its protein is CASSKDREGQPQHF.

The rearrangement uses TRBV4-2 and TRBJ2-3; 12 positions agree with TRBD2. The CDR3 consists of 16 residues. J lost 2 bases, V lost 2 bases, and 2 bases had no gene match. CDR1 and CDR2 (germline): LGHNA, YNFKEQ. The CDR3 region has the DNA TGTGCCAGCAGCCAACGGACTAGCGGGGACACAGATACGCAGTATTTT. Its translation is CASSQRTSGDTDTQYF.